This TCR beta chain comes out of a study of Ad26.COV2.S vaccination and SARS-CoV-2 variants. General study points: Total T cell responses were possibly underestimated by TCR breadth and depth analyses. It was reported that spike-specific CD8+ and CD4+ T cell responses were substantially broad after vaccination. Vaccine recipients surpassed placebo recipients in spike-specific TCR breadth. Across vaccine and placebo recipients, the breadth of non-spike TCRs was similar.

This clone was recorded only once. Its specificity is not known. CDR3 length: 14 amino acids. Clones were read by immunoSEQ multiplex PCR, and TCRdb kept only the in-frame ones, dropping some. The table has around 350,000 clones, just over 90% seen once. This chain connects TRBV21-1 to TRBJ2-2; the tabulated D call, TRBD2, remains unverified against the DNA. TRBV21-1 is deemed a pseudogene. The clonotype originates from a human donor who had recovered from COVID-19. Source: peripheral blood, taken after recovery from COVID-19. Here the CDR3 DNA reads TGTGCCAGCAGCAAAGAAACGGGGGCCGGGGAGCTGTTTTTT. Protein: CASSKETGAGELFF.